The sequence of this TCR beta chain was determined in a study of OX40 agonist ivuxolimab in advanced cancers. The study's findings and limits: Expanded clones were, on average, more numerous in CD8+ T cells than in CD4+.

Of note for this clone: Its antigen is still unknown.

V shed 7 bases and J 8 bases; nucleotides not matched to a gene: 7. The CDR3 is made up of 13 amino acids. The V gene's germline CDR1 is MNHEY and CDR2 SMNVEV (reference sequence). This table comes from immunoSEQ multiplex PCR, and its TCRdb copy is limited to in-frame clones, with some not included. The data show approximately 100,000 clones, about 84% seen once. This rearrangement joins TRBV27 to TRBJ1-4, with TRBD1 matching 7 bases. The sequence was collected from an adult with an advanced solid tumor such as melanoma, head and neck, liver or kidney cancer. Sequences were derived from CD4+ or CD8+ T cells sorted from blood, sampled in a trial of the OX40 agonist ivuxolimab. CDR3: CASTPTGTEKLFF. The CDR3 DNA follows: TGTGCCAGCACCCCGACAGGGACCGAAAAACTGTTTTTT.